This T cell receptor beta chain is drawn from a study of blood T cells in healthy people across ages. Study at large: About one barcoded beta molecule was captured per two T cells (by template switching).

With a J-beta primer mix and a sample-barcoded 5' primer, a second PCR ran about 7 to 12 cycles. Every single cDNA molecule received a tag from a template-switch adaptor with 12 random nucleotides. TCRdb passed the 5' RACE reads through MiXCR, listing each CDR3 protein once. The profile shows approximately 2,000,000 distinct CDR3 sequences, about two fifths of them singletons. This clonotype was detected once. Its antigen is undetermined. One end of the junction fails to match germline, which may point to a read error. Study-level findings and limits: While age rose, TCR beta diversity per million T cells dropped in a roughly linear way. A greater number of naive CD4+ cells and higher diversity distinguished long-lived donors from aged donors.

This CDR3 comprises 17 residues. Per the germline V gene, CDR1 is MDHEN and CDR2 is SYDVKM. The sample taken for sequencing was blood. The gene calls are TRBV28 and TRBJ2-3; 9 bases fit TRBD2. This TCR came from a human donor in good health. The CDR3 here is CANSLSGGGAASDTQYF. The CDR3 DNA sequence: TGTGCCAACAGTTTATCGGGCGGGGGGGCCGCGTCAGATACGCAGTATTTT.